The 7 T cell receptor beta chains below were found in one sample sequenced in a study of shared clonotypes between healthy human individuals. TCRdb keeps only in-frame clones here, not all; method: immunoSEQ multiplex PCR. The sample carries fewer than 850,000 clones, around 96% recorded once. Naive CD8 cells, CD45RO-negative and positively selected for CCR7, excluded terminally differentiated effector memory CD45RA+ cells. Material: naive CD8+ T cells sorted from blood. The receptors stem from a man aged 25 to 45 in good health.

The chain uses TRBV5-4 and TRBJ2-2, with 8 bases that match TRBD1. V was pared by 0 bases and J by 3 bases, with 4 bases of the junction left unmatched. Germline CDR1 and CDR2: SGHNT and YYREEE (reference sequence). This CDR3 comprises 16 residues. This chain's CDR3 is CASSLVGQGDTGELFF. Written as DNA, the CDR3 is TGTGCCAGCAGCTTGGTCGGACAGGGAGACACCGGGGAGCTGTTTTTT.

The rearrangement joins TRBV5-1 to TRBJ2-3, with 8 bases that match TRBD2. Germline lookup yields CDR1 SGHRS and CDR2 YFSETQ. The CDR3 loop spans 16 amino acids. J gave up 4 bases and V 4 bases, and 11 bases lay outside the gene matches. CDR3 sequence reads: CASSPTSEFPADTQYF. In nucleotides, the CDR3 is TGCGCCAGCAGCCCGACTAGCGAATTCCCGGCAGATACGCAGTATTTT.

The V and J genes are TRBV5-1 and TRBJ2-1; TRBD1 aligns across 7 bases. The CDR3 has 14 amino acids. The germline gives CDR1 SGHRS, CDR2 YFSETQ. With 0 bases clipped from V and 12 bases from J, the junction kept 9 bases outside the gene matches. CDR3 region: CASSLGQGSPRQFF. Written as DNA, the CDR3 is TGCGCCAGCAGCTTGGGACAGGGCTCTCCACGGCAGTTCTTC. The full variable domain, rest sourced from reference TRBV5-1 and TRBJ2-1, is KAGVTQTPRYLIKTRGQQVTLSCSPISGHRSVSWYQQTPGQGLQFLFEYFSETQRNKGNFPGRFSGRQFSNSRSEMNVSTLELGDSALYLCASSLGQGSPRQFFGPGTRLTVL.

The chain uses TRBV29-1 and TRBJ2-4, with TRBD2 matching 10 bases. The length of the CDR3 is 13 residues. V lost 4 bases to trimming and J lost 7 bases; unmatched junction nucleotides: 4. CDR1 and CDR2 from the germline V gene are SQVTM and ANQGSEA. The CDR3 region has the DNA TGCAGCGTTGTCGGGACTAGCGTTAACATTCAGTACTTC. As protein: CSVVGTSVNIQYF.

This chain links TRBV28 with TRBJ2-1; 10 bases agree with TRBD2. CDR1 and CDR2 (germline): MDHEN, SYDVKM. V lost 7 bases and J lost 8; bases outside the gene matches: 8. The CDR3 extends over 14 amino acids. CDR3 sequence (DNA): TGTGCCAGCAAGGGGCTAGCGGGAGTTGATGAGCAGTTCTTC. This gives the protein CASKGLAGVDEQFF.

The chain joins TRBV7-9 to TRBJ2-1; weak D call: TRBD2 (6 bases). The V end was cut by 3 bases, the J end by 4 bases, with 16 bases between. Germline-derived CDR1 and CDR2 are SEHNR and FQNEAQ (reference sequence). The CDR3 sequence is 16 residues long. CDR3 bases: TGTGCCAGCAGCTTGATACGTAGCGGAAAGTACAATGAGCAGTTCTTC. The encoded protein is CASSLIRSGKYNEQFF.

J is TRBJ2-1 and V is TRBV19; TRBD1 agrees at 8 bases. In germline, CDR1 is LNHDA, CDR2 SQIVND (reference sequence). This CDR3 contains 14 residues. V dropped 7 bases and J dropped 6; count of bases not matched to a gene: 8. The CDR3 region is CASIAATGANEQFF. DNA for the CDR3: TGTGCCAGTATTGCCGCGACAGGGGCCAATGAGCAGTTCTTC.